What follows are 10 T cell receptor beta chains derived from one specimen sequenced in a study of T cell responses to AZD1222 COVID-19 vaccine. Method: immunoSEQ multiplex PCR; TCRdb's copy keeps in-frame clones and lacks some. Of about 110,000 clones listed, 85% to 90% were seen once; the top ten hold about 7.8%. The sequencing used peripheral blood, collected on day 0 of AZD1222 vaccination. The receptor source for this set is an adult in good health.

The chain combines TRBV5-1 with TRBJ2-6; the D is unclear. Trimming removed 0 bases from V and 6 bases from J, with 13 bases in between. The length of the CDR3 is 16 residues. Germline V gives CDR1 SGHRS, CDR2 YFSETQ. This chain's CDR3 is CASSLEVGPLANVLTF. The CDR3 DNA sequence: TGCGCCAGCAGCTTGGAGGTGGGTCCTTTGGCCAACGTCCTGACTTTC. Filled out from reference TRBV5-1 and TRBJ2-6, the complete variable domain reads KAGVTQTPRYLIKTRGQQVTLSCSPISGHRSVSWYQQTPGQGLQFLFEYFSETQRNKGNFPGRFSGRQFSNSRSEMNVSTLELGDSALYLCASSLEVGPLANVLTFGAGSRLTVL.

The chain recombines TRBV5-6 with TRBJ2-7; TRBD2 aligns across 8 bases. The CDR3 contains 13 residues. J lost 6 bases, V lost 3 bases, and 5 bases had no gene match. Per germline, CDR1 SGHDT and CDR2 YYEEEE. The CDR3: CASSWERGREQYF. CDR3 bases: TGTGCCAGCAGCTGGGAGCGGGGGCGCGAGCAGTACTTC.

This clone was seen a few times. This chain links TRBV3-1 (or the pseudogene TRBV3-2) with TRBJ2-5, with a possible D match to TRBD2 (6 bases). The V gene's germline CDR1 is LGHDT and CDR2 YNNKEL (reference sequence). V was trimmed by 5 bases and J by 4 bases, leaving 11 bases between them. This CDR3 is 13 amino acids long. DNA of the CDR3: TGTGCCAGCAGCTTCGGGAGAGGAGAGACCCAGTACTTC. This translates into CASSFGRGETQYF.

V usage is TRBV4-1 and J usage is TRBJ2-2; D unclear. Deletions cut 1 base from V and 5 bases from J, with 8 bases between. Per the germline V gene, CDR1 is MGHRA and CDR2 is YSYEKL. The CDR3 is made up of 14 amino acids. The CDR3 DNA follows: TGCGCCAGCAGCCAAGTAGGTAGGACCGGGGAGCTGTTTTTT. Translated, it gives CASSQVGRTGELFF.

V usage is TRBV5-1 and J usage is TRBJ1-1; D perhaps matches TRBD1 (5 bases). V dropped 6 bases and J dropped 9 bases, with 15 bases sitting between them. Germline V lookup: CDR1 SGHRS, CDR2 YFSETQ. The CDR3 spans 12 residues. In nucleotides, the CDR3 is TGCGCCAGCAAGGCGGAGGGGCTAAAAGCTTTCTTT. Translation gives CASKAEGLKAFF.

The chain carries TRBV5-1 and TRBJ1-5, with a possible D match to TRBD1 (5 bases). Germline V gives CDR1 SGHRS, CDR2 YFSETQ. V dropped 6 bases and J dropped 0 bases, with 13 bases sitting between them. This CDR3 spans 15 amino acids. CDR3 loop: CASKPGPFSNQPQHF. In DNA, the CDR3 is TGCGCCAGCAAACCGGGACCGTTTAGCAATCAGCCCCAGCATTTT.

The rearrangement links TRBV11-3 to TRBJ2-1; D is perhaps TRBD2 (6 bases). Germline V gives CDR1 SGHNT, CDR2 YENEEA. There are 14 residues in the CDR3. The ends were cut back, 6 bases at V and 5 bases at J, with 14 bases in the middle. CDR3 coding DNA: TGTGCCAGCAGTGGGGGGTCGGGGAACAATGAGCAGTTCTTC. This translates into CASSGGSGNNEQFF.

This clone was seen once. The chain carries TRBV5-1 and TRBJ1-2; unclear D gene. Germline CDR1 reads SGHRS; CDR2 reads YFSETQ. This CDR3 is 13 amino acids long. Trimming cost V 0 bases and J 4 bases, with 7 bases left between them. The CDR3 sequence is CASSLDGGYGYTF. The CDR3 bases are TGCGCCAGCAGCTTGGACGGCGGCTATGGCTACACCTTC.

The chain links TRBV7-9 to TRBJ2-5; D perhaps matches TRBD1 (7 bases). The V gene's germline CDR1 is SEHNR and CDR2 FQNEAQ (reference sequence). V lost 11 bases and J 4 bases, leaving 14 bases between the germline ends. CDR3 length equals 12 residues. The CDR3 region has the DNA TGTGCCTCAGTGCAGGGGGGAGAGACCCAGTACTTC. It specifies CASVQGGETQYF.

The rearrangement links TRBV7-3 to TRBJ2-2, with D perhaps TRBD1 (6 bases). The CDR3 is 15 amino acids. Deletions cut 2 bases from V and 1 base from J, with 8 bases between. The germline gives CDR1 SGHTA, CDR2 FQGTGA. DNA of the CDR3: TGTGCCAGCAGCTTATTAGGGGGGAACACCGGGGAGCTGTTTTTT. Its translation is CASSLLGGNTGELFF.